This T cell receptor (beta chain) is drawn from a study of CD8 T cells in ankylosing spondylitis. TCRdb re-analysed the 5' RACE reads in MiXCR, keeping a single row per CDR3 protein. The sample comprises roughly 200,000 distinct CDR3 sequences, roughly 13% of which are singletons, and 15% to 20% rests with the top ten. This CDR3 has 16 amino acids. V lost 3 bases, J lost 4 bases, and 8 bases stayed unmatched. This clonotype originated in a male donor with ankylosing spondylitis or in good health (not recorded which). The J gene is TRBJ2-3, the V gene TRBV12-3 or TRBV12-4; 9 bases map to TRBD2. The sample taken for sequencing was blood, either unsorted or a sorted T cell fraction (not recorded which). The CDR3, as DNA: TGTGCCAGCAGTTTGGGCGGGAGGGCCGGATCAGATACGCAGTATTTT. Translating it yields CASSLGGRAGSDTQYF.